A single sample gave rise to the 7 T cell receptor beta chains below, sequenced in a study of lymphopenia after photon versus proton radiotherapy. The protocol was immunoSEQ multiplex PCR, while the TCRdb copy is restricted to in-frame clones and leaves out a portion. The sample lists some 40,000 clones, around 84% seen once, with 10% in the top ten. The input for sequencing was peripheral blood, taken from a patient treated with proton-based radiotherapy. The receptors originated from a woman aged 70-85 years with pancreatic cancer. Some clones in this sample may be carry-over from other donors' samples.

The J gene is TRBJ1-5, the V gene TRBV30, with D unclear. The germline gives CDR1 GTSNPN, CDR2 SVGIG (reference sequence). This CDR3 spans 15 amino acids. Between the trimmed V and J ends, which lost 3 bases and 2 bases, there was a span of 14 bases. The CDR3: CAWSLGSSGNQPQHF. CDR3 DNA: TGTGCCTGGAGCCTGGGCTCTTCGGGCAATCAGCCCCAGCATTTT.

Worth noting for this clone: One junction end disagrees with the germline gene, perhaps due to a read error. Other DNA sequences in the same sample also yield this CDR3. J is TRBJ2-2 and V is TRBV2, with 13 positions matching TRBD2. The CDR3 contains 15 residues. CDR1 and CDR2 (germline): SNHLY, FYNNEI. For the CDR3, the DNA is TGTGCCAGCAACCGACTAGCGGGAGGATCCGGGGAACTGTTTTTT. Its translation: CASNRLAGGSGELFF.

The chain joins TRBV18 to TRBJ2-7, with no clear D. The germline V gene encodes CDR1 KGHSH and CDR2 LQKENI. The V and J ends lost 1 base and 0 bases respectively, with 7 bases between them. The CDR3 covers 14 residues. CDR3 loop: CASSPQLDSYEQYF. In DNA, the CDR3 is TGTGCCAGCTCACCACAGCTGGACTCCTACGAGCAGTACTTC.

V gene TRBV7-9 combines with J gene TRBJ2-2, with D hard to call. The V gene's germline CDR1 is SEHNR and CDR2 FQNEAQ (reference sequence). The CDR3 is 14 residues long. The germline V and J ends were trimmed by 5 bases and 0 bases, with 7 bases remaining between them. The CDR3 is CASSVGTNTGELFF. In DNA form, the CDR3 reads TGTGCCAGCAGCGTAGGGACGAACACCGGGGAGCTGTTTTTT.

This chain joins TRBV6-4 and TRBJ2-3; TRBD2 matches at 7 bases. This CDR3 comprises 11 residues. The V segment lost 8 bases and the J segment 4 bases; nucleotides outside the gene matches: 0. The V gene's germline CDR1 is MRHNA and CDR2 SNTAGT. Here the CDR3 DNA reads TGTGCCAGCCGGGGGGCAGATACGCAGTATTTT. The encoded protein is CASRGADTQYF.

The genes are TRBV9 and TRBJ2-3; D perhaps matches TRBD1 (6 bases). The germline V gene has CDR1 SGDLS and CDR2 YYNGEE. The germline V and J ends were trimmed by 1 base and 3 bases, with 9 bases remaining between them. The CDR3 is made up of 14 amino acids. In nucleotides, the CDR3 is TGTGCCAGCAGCGTACTCACAGGGACAGATACGCAGTATTTT. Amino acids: CASSVLTGTDTQYF.

The CDR3 reads CASSLYYSDTSNQPQHF. Written as DNA, the CDR3 is TGTGCCAGCAGCTTGTATTATTCGGACACTTCCAATCAGCCCCAGCATTTT. The rearrangement uses TRBV7-8 and TRBJ1-5, with a weak D call TRBD1 (5 bases). The CDR3 spans 17 residues. Germline CDR1 and CDR2: SGHVS and FQNEAQ. Trimming removed 3 bases at V and 3 bases at J, with 18 bases between.